Listed below are T cell receptor beta chains from one sample, sequenced in a study of shared clonotypes between healthy human individuals. Using immunoSEQ multiplex PCR, the repertoire was profiled, and TCRdb retains in-frame clones only, with some absent. The data hold over a million clones, with about four fifths observed a single time. Material: memory CD4+ T cells from PBMCs. The receptors here all came from a young man in good health. Some clones in this sample may be carry-over from other donors' samples. CDR3s include the opening cysteine and the closing phenylalanine or tryptophan. The order of the fields is D gene, J gene, clone size, V gene, CDR3 protein, CDR3 DNA. The D gene is left open where the match is weak. Expanded clones get a size class; other rows say once, few or many, or leave the size out.

>-|TRBJ2-7|-|TRBV7-9
CASSLGRAFTYEQYF
TGTGCCAGCAGCTTGGGCAGGGCCTTCACCTACGAGCAGTACTTC
>-|TRBJ1-2|few|TRBV4-2
CASSQEEGSNYGYTF
TGTGCCAGCAGCCAAGAAGAGGGGTCTAACTATGGCTACACCTTC
>-|TRBJ2-7|-|TRBV7-9
CASSSGQGSAYEQYF
TGTGCCAGCAGCTCCGGCCAGGGTAGTGCCTACGAGCAGTACTTC
>-|TRBJ2-5|few|TRBV5-1
CASSSGLETQYF
TGCGCCAGCAGCTCAGGGTTGGAGACCCAGTACTTC
>-|TRBJ1-1|-|TRBV7-3
CASSRTRNTEAFF
TGTGCCAGCAGCCGGACAAGAAACACTGAAGCTTTCTTT
>-|TRBJ2-1|-|TRBV5-1
CASSLSANPGAYYNEQFF
TGCGCCAGCAGCTTGTCGGCTAATCCGGGAGCTTACTACAATGAGCAGTTCTTC
>-|TRBJ2-7|-|TRBV6-1
CASNPGQIYEQYF
TGTGCCAGCAACCCAGGACAGATCTACGAGCAGTACTTC
>TRBD2|TRBJ2-3|few|TRBV6-1
CASRETSGKDTQYF
TGTGCCAGCAGGGAGACTAGCGGGAAAGATACGCAGTATTTT
>-|TRBJ2-1|few|TRBV5-1
CASSFMGNEQFF
TGCGCCAGCAGCTTCATGGGGAATGAGCAGTTCTTC
>-|TRBJ2-1|-|TRBV11-1
CASRVNSLGKGEQFF
TGTGCCAGCAGAGTCAATTCGCTAGGCAAGGGAGAGCAGTTCTTC
>-|TRBJ1-5|-|TRBV21-1
CASSKSGCQPQHF
TGTGCCAGCAGCAAATCCGGGTGCCAGCCCCAGCATTTT
>-|TRBJ1-4|-|TRBV28
CASSFGRSTNEKLFF
TGTGCCAGCAGTTTCGGCAGATCAACTAATGAAAAACTGTTTTTT
>-|TRBJ2-7|-|TRBV5-1
CASSLGTEQYF
TGCGCCAGCAGCTTGGGGACCGAGCAGTACTTC
>TRBD2|TRBJ2-5|-|TRBV5-1
CASSFLAGSAETQYF
TGCGCCAGCAGCTTTTTAGCGGGATCAGCAGAGACCCAGTACTTC
>TRBD1|TRBJ1-1|-|TRBV28
CASSLQGAGNTEAFF
TGTGCCAGCAGTTTACAGGGGGCGGGGAACACTGAAGCTTTCTTT
>-|TRBJ1-2|-|TRBV2
CASSDQGFGYTF
TGTGCCAGCAGTGATCAGGGGTTTGGCTACACCTTC
>-|TRBJ1-2|few|TRBV5-6
CASSLETWFGYTF
TGTGCCAGCAGCTTGGAGACGTGGTTTGGCTACACCTTC
>-|TRBJ2-7|once|TRBV5-4
CASSLANEQYF
TGTGCCAGCAGCTTGGCAAACGAGCAGTACTTC
>-|TRBJ1-2|-|TRBV7-2
CASSLEAGWDYGYTF
TGTGCCAGCAGCTTAGAGGCAGGTTGGGACTATGGCTACACCTTC
>-|TRBJ2-7|-|TRBV5-5
CASSRRTERTYEQYF
TGTGCCAGCAGCAGGAGGACAGAGCGAACCTACGAGCAGTACTTC
>TRBD1|TRBJ1-3|-|TRBV5-4
CASSPRGQGGNTIYF
TGTGCCAGCAGCCCGCGAGGACAGGGAGGAAACACCATATATTTT
>-|TRBJ2-2|few|TRBV5-1
CASSEPGTGELFF
TGCGCCAGCAGCGAGCCCGGCACCGGGGAGCTGTTTTTT
>TRBD1|TRBJ1-5|-|TRBV9
CASSLQGRSGQPQHF
TGTGCCAGCAGCCTACAGGGGCGTTCGGGGCAGCCCCAGCATTTT
>TRBD2|TRBJ2-3|few|TRBV10-3
CAISGLAGALTDTQYF
TGTGCCATCAGTGGACTAGCGGGAGCGCTGACAGATACGCAGTATTTT
>-|TRBJ1-5|-|TRBV28
CASSLVGVARGRLDSNQPQHF
TGTGCCAGCAGTTTAGTGGGTGTTGCCCGGGGGCGCTTAGATAGCAATCAGCCCCAGCATTTT
>-|TRBJ2-6|-|TRBV9
CASSVGSGANVLTF
TGTGCCAGCAGCGTCGGCTCTGGGGCCAACGTCCTGACTTTC
>-|TRBJ2-2|-|TRBV27
CASSLRRDTGELFF
TGTGCCAGCAGTTTGCGGAGGGACACCGGGGAGCTGTTTTTT
>TRBD1|TRBJ1-2|-|TRBV28
CASSLLQGRSVLGYTF
TGTGCCAGCAGTTTATTACAGGGGCGCTCCGTGTTGGGCTACACCTTC
>TRBD2|TRBJ2-7|-|TRBV6-1
CASSEGPAGASYEQYF
TGTGCCAGCAGTGAAGGGCCAGCGGGAGCCTCCTACGAGCAGTACTTC
>TRBD1|TRBJ2-5|-|TRBV5-1
CASSLDGNRGQETQYF
TGCGCCAGCAGCTTGGACGGTAACAGGGGCCAAGAGACCCAGTACTTC
>-|TRBJ1-2|-|TRBV27
CASSLKSGVSNYGYTF
TGTGCCAGCAGTTTAAAGTCCGGGGTGTCCAACTATGGCTACACCTTC
>TRBD1|TRBJ1-4|-|TRBV25-1
CASRDRAWGKLFF
TGTGCCAGCAGGGACAGGGCCTGGGGAAAACTGTTTTTT
>-|TRBJ1-2|-|TRBV7-9
CASSMDGLVIGYTF
TGTGCCAGCAGCATGGACGGCCTCGTTATCGGCTACACCTTC
>-|TRBJ2-7|-|TRBV11-3
CASSLGSTSIDEQYF
TGTGCCAGCAGCTTAGGGTCGACCTCTATTGACGAGCAGTACTTC
>-|TRBJ1-2|-|TRBV18
CASSPVPVQDYGYTF
TGTGCCAGCTCACCTGTACCCGTTCAGGACTATGGCTACACCTTC
>-|TRBJ2-7|-|TRBV7-3
CASSPGTQGTAYEQYF
TGTGCCAGCAGCCCCGGAACTCAAGGGACCGCCTACGAGCAGTACTTC
>-|TRBJ2-1|-|TRBV6-6
CASSREKRGSVRQFF
TGTGCCAGCTCCCGGGAGAAGCGTGGGTCAGTGAGGCAGTTCTTC
>-|TRBJ2-7|-|TRBV18
CASSPGTPQGQYF
TGTGCCAGCTCACCCGGGACTCCACAGGGGCAGTACTTC
>-|TRBJ1-4|-|TRBV14
CASSPFRGGTEKLFF
TGTGCCAGCAGCCCGTTCCGGGGGGGGACGGAAAAACTGTTTTTT
>-|TRBJ2-2|-|TRBV2
CASTERATTNTGELFF
TGTGCCAGCACCGAAAGGGCCACTACGAACACCGGGGAGCTGTTTTTT
>-|TRBJ2-7|many|TRBV27
CASSLSAGSAYEQYF
TGTGCCAGCAGTTTATCGGCAGGGTCTGCCTACGAGCAGTACTTC
>TRBD2|TRBJ2-7|-|TRBV2
CASSKSGGKERGEQYF
TGTGCCAGCAGTAAAAGCGGGGGTAAAGAAAGAGGGGAGCAGTACTTC
>TRBD2|TRBJ2-7|-|TRBV7-8
CASSLVGLAGGIHEQYF
TGTGCCAGCAGCTTAGTCGGACTAGCGGGAGGGATTCACGAGCAGTACTTC
>-|TRBJ1-3|-|TRBV9
CASSGGGPRSGNTIYF
TGTGCCAGCAGCGGGGGGGGCCCACGCTCTGGAAACACCATATATTTT
>TRBD1|TRBJ2-7|-|TRBV18
CASSPRQGREQYF
TGTGCCAGCTCACCGCGACAGGGTAGAGAGCAGTACTTC